This T cell receptor (beta chain) originates from a study of T cell responses to AZD1222 COVID-19 vaccine. Overall study findings and caveats: Reportedly, close to half of spike-specific TCRs are directed against unmutated variant regions. Rises in breadth and depth of Spike-specific TCRs came after two AZD1222 doses.

Deletions cut 6 bases from V and 5 bases from J, with 5 bases between. Looked up from germline, CDR1 is PRHDT and CDR2 is FYEKMQ (reference sequence). The CDR3 length is 12 residues. Only in-frame clones appear in the TCRdb table, and some are missing; sequencing was by immunoSEQ multiplex PCR. The sample contains 75,000 to 90,000 clones, approximately 85% of which appear only once. Concerning this clone itself: Its antigen is still unknown.

Samples with a second dose at about 4 or about 12 weeks were pooled together. This TCR was recovered from an adult who received the AZD1222 COVID-19 vaccine. The V gene is TRBV13, the J gene TRBJ1-6; D is unresolved. The material sequenced was peripheral blood, taken 28 days after the second AZD1222 dose. The CDR3: CASSIDNSPLHF. CDR3 nucleotides: TGTGCCAGCAGTATTGATAATTCACCCCTCCACTTT.